The T cell receptor beta chain described here comes from a study of patients and donors after allogeneic stem cell transplantation. Trimming stripped 1 base from V and 1 base from J, with 11 bases between. Germline V gene lookup returns CDR1 DFQATT and CDR2 SNEGSKA (reference sequence). The CDR3 sequence is 15 residues long. TCRdb reanalysed the RT-PCR reads using MiXCR and keeps one entry per CDR3 protein. The sample holds 900,000 to 1,000,000 distinct CDR3 sequences, roughly 17% seen once. Sequences were obtained from blood, either unsorted or a sorted T cell fraction (not recorded which). The sequence was collected from a human donor who was either an allogeneic HSCT recipient or a stem cell or donor lymphocyte infusion donor (not recorded which). It is not recorded whose cells these are; they may come from a transplant donor. The rearrangement links TRBV20-1 to TRBJ1-5; D call uncertain. DNA of the CDR3: TGCAGTGCTAGAGTCAGCGGCAAGAGCAATCAGCCCCAGCATTTT. Its protein is CSARVSGKSNQPQHF.